This T cell receptor (beta chain) was identified during a study of CD8 T cells in ankylosing spondylitis. This clonotype came up many times. Its matching antigen is unknown. Molecular-barcoded quantitative 5'-RACE produced these TCR beta libraries. Each CDR3 protein gets one entry after TCRdb re-called the 5' RACE reads with MiXCR. The table has 200,000 or so distinct CDR3 sequences, about 18% seen once; the top ten hold around 4%. V lost 4 bases, J lost 1 base, and 3 bases stayed unmatched. CDR3 length: 16 residues. Germline V CDR1 and CDR2: SQVTM, ANQGSEA. Study-wide results and caveats: Ankylosing spondylitis blood appeared to carry a characteristic TCR beta motif of roughly eight highly homologous variants. Within matched ankylosing spondylitis synovial fluid, disease-linked clones were reportedly significantly enriched. Clones that were linked to disease were CD8+ and were relatively rare in peripheral blood.

The chain has TRBV29-1 and TRBJ2-1; TRBD2 agrees at 14 bases. The sequence came from a male donor between 10 and 30 years old with ankylosing spondylitis or in good health (not recorded which). The sequencing input was blood, either unsorted or a sorted T cell fraction (not recorded which). Written as DNA, the CDR3 is TGCAGCGTTGGGACTAGCGGGAGGATTTCCTACAATGAGCAGTTCTTC. This gives the protein CSVGTSGRISYNEQFF.